This is a list of T cell receptor beta chains from one sample in a study of T cells in localized non-small cell lung cancer. Sequenced by immunoSEQ multiplex PCR; TCRdb stores in-frame clones only, minus some. The data hold 38,000 or so clones, with roughly 85% observed a single time. This specimen consisted of peripheral blood mononuclear cells, obtained before any cancer treatment. The source of these receptors is a male donor older than 55 with stage II lung adenocarcinoma. Each CDR3 is given with its conserved first and last residue. Fields, in order: D gene, J gene, clone size, V gene, CDR3 DNA, CDR3 protein. The D gene is left open where the match is weak. For some rows the clone size is stated as once, few or many, or as a class when expanded; others skip it.

D: NA; J: TRBJ1-4; size: NA; V: TRBV6-1; DNA: TGTGCCAGCAGTGAAGCCTGGGGGGGATATGAAAAACTGTTTTTT; CDR3: CASSEAWGGYEKLFF
D: NA; J: TRBJ2-7; size: NA; V: TRBV9; DNA: TGTGCCAGCAGCCCTGGTGGGGACTCCTACTACGAGCAGTACTTC; CDR3: CASSPGGDSYYEQYF
D: NA; J: TRBJ1-4; size: NA; V: TRBV6-5; DNA: TGTGCCAGCAGTTACTTGGCCCGTAGGGACGAAAAACTGTTTTTT; CDR3: CASSYLARRDEKLFF
D: NA; J: TRBJ1-5; size: NA; V: TRBV12-5; DNA: TGTGCTAGTGGGATCCCAGGAAATCAGCCCCAGCATTTT; CDR3: CASGIPGNQPQHF
D: NA; J: TRBJ1-2; size: NA; V: TRBV30; DNA: TGTGCCTGGAAGGTCGCAGGTACTGGTGGCTACACCTTC; CDR3: CAWKVAGTGGYTF
D: NA; J: TRBJ1-1; size: few; V: TRBV4-3; DNA: TGCGCCAGCAGCCAGACTCGACGGAACACTGAAGCTTTCTTT; CDR3: CASSQTRRNTEAFF
D: TRBD1; J: TRBJ1-5; size: NA; V: TRBV28; DNA: TGTGCCAGCAGTTCGAGGGACAGGGAAGGTCAGCCCCAGCATTTT; CDR3: CASSSRDREGQPQHF
D: NA; J: TRBJ1-1; size: NA; V: TRBV7-9; DNA: TGTGCCAGCAGCCCACATATGAACACTGAAGCTTTCTTT; CDR3: CASSPHMNTEAFF
D: TRBD2; J: TRBJ2-1; size: NA; V: TRBV11-3; DNA: TGTGCCAGCAGCTCCAGAAGCGGGAGGGACTACAATGAGCAGTTCTTC; CDR3: CASSSRSGRDYNEQFF
D: NA; J: TRBJ2-1; size: NA; V: TRBV7-8; DNA: TGTGCCAGCAGCTTAGGCCGTACCAATGAGCAGTTCTTC; CDR3: CASSLGRTNEQFF
D: NA; J: TRBJ2-3; size: NA; V: TRBV11-2; DNA: TGTGCCAGCAGCCTAGCGAAGGCAAGGGGGGATACGCAGTATTTT; CDR3: CASSLAKARGDTQYF
D: NA; J: TRBJ1-5; size: NA; V: TRBV30; DNA: TGTGCCTGGAGTGTGGCAAATAGCAATCAGCCCCAGCATTTT; CDR3: CAWSVANSNQPQHF
D: NA; J: TRBJ2-1; size: NA; V: TRBV7-2; DNA: TGTGCCAGCAGCTTCGACAGCTACAATGAGCAGTTCTTC; CDR3: CASSFDSYNEQFF
D: NA; J: TRBJ2-6; size: few; V: TRBV6-5; DNA: TGTGCCAGCAGTTCTCCGGGGGCCAACGTCCTGACTTTC; CDR3: CASSSPGANVLTF
D: NA; J: TRBJ2-5; size: NA; V: TRBV28; DNA: TGTGCCAGTGCTAATGGGGCGGGCCAGGCTGGGGAGACCCAGTACTTC; CDR3: CASANGAGQAGETQYF
D: TRBD2; J: TRBJ2-1; size: once; V: TRBV4-2; DNA: TGTGCCAGCAGCCCGGTACTAGCGGGAGGAGAGCAGTTCTTC; CDR3: CASSPVLAGGEQFF
D: NA; J: TRBJ1-1; size: NA; V: TRBV18; DNA: TGTGCCAGCTCCTGGGGGTCCGGACAGATGAACACTGAAGCTTTCTTT; CDR3: CASSWGSGQMNTEAFF
D: NA; J: TRBJ1-1; size: NA; V: TRBV6-1; DNA: TGTGCCAGCAGTCTAGAGGGGGCTTTCTTT; CDR3: CASSLEGAFF
D: NA; J: TRBJ2-1; size: NA; V: TRBV5-5; DNA: TGTGCCAGCAGCTTTTTCGGCTCCTTAAGGGGTTTGGGTGAGCAGTTCTTC; CDR3: CASSFFGSLRGLGEQFF